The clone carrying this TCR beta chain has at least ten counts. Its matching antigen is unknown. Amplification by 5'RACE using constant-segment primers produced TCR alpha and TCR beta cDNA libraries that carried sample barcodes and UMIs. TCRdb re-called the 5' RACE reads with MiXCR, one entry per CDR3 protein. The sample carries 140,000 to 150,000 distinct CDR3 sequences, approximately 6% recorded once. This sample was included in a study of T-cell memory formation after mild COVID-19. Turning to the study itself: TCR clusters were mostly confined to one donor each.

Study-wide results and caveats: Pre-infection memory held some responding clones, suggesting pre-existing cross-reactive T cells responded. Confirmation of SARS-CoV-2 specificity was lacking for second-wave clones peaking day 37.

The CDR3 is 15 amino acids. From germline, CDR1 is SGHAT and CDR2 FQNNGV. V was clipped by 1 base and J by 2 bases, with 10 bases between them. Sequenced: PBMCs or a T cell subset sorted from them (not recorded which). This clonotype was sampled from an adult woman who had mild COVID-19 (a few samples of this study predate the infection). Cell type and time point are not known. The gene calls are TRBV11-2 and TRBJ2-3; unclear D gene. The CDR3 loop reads CASSLGLLYTDTQYF. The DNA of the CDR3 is TGTGCCAGCAGCTTAGGTCTTTTATACACAGATACGCAGTATTTT.